This T cell receptor (beta chain) is from a study of long-term antiretroviral therapy in people with HIV. Turning to the study itself: The 2015 recommendation for immediate ART came about a decade after the earliest samples. Study conclusions and caveats: Patients on ART gained diversity, which nonetheless stayed below transplant donor controls. When set beside controls, HIV repertoires had CDR3 length ranges that were narrower.

This clone is a singleton in its sample. No antigen is known for it. V lost 6 bases and J lost 0; bases outside the gene matches: 9. Looked up from germline, CDR1 is SGHKS and CDR2 is YYEKEE (reference sequence). The CDR3 contains 17 residues. The samples, holding 1-10 million cryopreserved PBMC, were thawed before DNA extraction was carried out. The assay, immunoSEQ v3.0, was run at survey level. Sequencing was performed with immunoSEQ multiplex PCR; in TCRdb, only in-frame clones are kept and a portion is missing. The table includes fewer than 25,000 clones, roughly 80% detected once. The sequence derives from a woman aged 45-65 years with HIV. The input for sequencing was unsorted PBMCs, taken 1.9 years after starting antiretroviral therapy. This chain joins TRBV5-5 and TRBJ2-6, with 7 bases matching TRBD1. CDR3 residues: CASTGTATSSGANVLTF. The CDR3, as DNA: TGTGCCAGCACCGGGACAGCTACCAGCTCTGGGGCCAACGTCCTGACTTTC.